These 29 T cell receptor beta chains originate from one sample sequenced in a study of response to subunit inactivated influenza vaccine. TCRdb itself ran the RT-PCR reads through MiXCR, one entry per CDR3 protein. The sample records about 530,000 distinct CDR3 sequences, around 13% being singletons. The sample was PBMCs from blood, taken roughly 48 days after vaccination. The receptors originated from a man aged 50 to 60 who received an inactivated influenza vaccine.

This clonotype was seen a few times. The chain carries TRBV9 and TRBJ2-5, with a weak D call TRBD2 (6 bases). The CDR3 totals 13 residues. Germline assignment: CDR1 SGDLS and CDR2 YYNGEE. The germline V and J ends were trimmed by 6 bases and 4 bases, with 13 bases remaining between them. In DNA, the CDR3 is TGTGCCAGCACGAAAGGGACTGGAGAGACCCAGTACTTC. This translates into CASTKGTGETQYF.

In its sample, this clonotype was seen a few times. The chain combines TRBV9 with TRBJ2-7; 9 positions agree with TRBD1. Trimming at V came to 4 bases and at J to 7 bases, leaving 6 bases not matched to a gene. Per the germline V gene, CDR1 is SGDLS and CDR2 is YYNGEE. This CDR3 region has 13 residues. The CDR3, as DNA: TGTGCCAGCAGCTTCCAGGGACAGGGTGAGCAGTACTTC. Protein sequence: CASSFQGQGEQYF.

This clonotype was recorded a few times. The V and J genes are TRBV28 and TRBJ2-5; a weak D match, TRBD1 (6 bases). The CDR3 length is 16 residues. Between the trimmed V and J ends, which lost 5 bases and 13 bases, there was a span of 29 bases. The germline V gene has CDR1 MDHEN and CDR2 SYDVKM. The CDR3 DNA is TGTGCCAGCAGTCATCCTATCCCCGGGACACCCGACAAGGGGTACTTC. Translated: CASSHPIPGTPDKGYF.

This clonotype appeared a few times. The rearrangement links TRBV6-2 or TRBV6-3 to TRBJ2-7, with 8 bases matching TRBD1. The V and J ends lost 3 bases and 2 bases, in that order; junction bases with no gene match: 9. The CDR3 has 16 amino acids. The germline V gene encodes CDR1 MNHEY and CDR2 SVGEGT. The CDR3 is CASSYTRDRYTYEQYF. The CDR3 region has the DNA TGTGCCAGCAGTTATACCCGGGACAGGTATACCTACGAGCAGTACTTC.

This clonotype was detected only a few times. The chain links TRBV7-9 to TRBJ1-5; TRBD1 agrees at 7 bases. The CDR3 contains 15 residues. The V gene's germline CDR1 is SEHNR and CDR2 FQNEAQ (reference sequence). V was clipped by 3 bases and J by 0 bases; unmatched bases: 2. CDR3 sequence: CASSLGTDSNQPQHF. The CDR3 DNA sequence: TGTGCCAGCAGCTTGGGGACAGATAGCAATCAGCCCCAGCATTTT.

This clonotype was seen a few times. The V gene is TRBV4-2, the J gene TRBJ2-7; TRBD2 matches at 9 bases. There are 20 residues in the CDR3. With V trimmed by 8 bases and J by 5 bases, 28 bases remained unmatched. The V gene's germline CDR1 is LGHNA and CDR2 YNFKEQ. In DNA form, the CDR3 reads TGTGCCAGCTCCCCCACCCTCCGAGACAGGGCATGGCTAGCGGGGAACGAGCAGTACTTC. It translates to CASSPTLRDRAWLAGNEQYF.

This clonotype was seen a handful of times. The chain has TRBV4-1 and TRBJ2-2; D is possibly TRBD1 (5 bases). The CDR3 is 16 residues long. Germline CDR1 is MGHRA and CDR2 is YSYEKL. Trimming left V 0 bases short and J 5 bases short, with 13 bases between. The CDR3 here is CASSQDGAGWTGELFF. The DNA of the CDR3 is TGCGCCAGCAGCCAAGATGGGGCAGGGTGGACCGGGGAGCTGTTTTTT.

This clonotype occurred a few times. The chain combines TRBV24-1 with TRBJ2-5, with 9 positions matching TRBD1. This CDR3 contains 16 residues. Germline V lookup: CDR1 KGHDR, CDR2 SFDVKD. V lost 3 bases to trimming and J lost 5 bases; unmatched junction nucleotides: 9. This CDR3 is CATSDADRGARETQYF. CDR3 nucleotide sequence: TGTGCCACCAGTGATGCCGACAGGGGGGCCCGGGAGACCCAGTACTTC.

The sample holds a few counts of this clonotype. V is TRBV12-3 or TRBV12-4 and J is TRBJ2-2, with D uncertain. This CDR3 is built from 13 residues. The V and J ends lost 3 bases and 3 bases respectively, with 5 bases between them. The CDR3 DNA is TGTGCCAGCAGTTTTGTCGACACCGGGGAGCTGTTTTTT. As protein: CASSFVDTGELFF.

J is TRBJ1-1 and V is TRBV5-8; D is undetermined. The germline gives CDR1 SGHTS, CDR2 YDEGEE. Deletions cut 1 base from V and 5 bases from J, with 12 bases between. This CDR3 spans 14 amino acids. The CDR3: CASSLLRRITEAFF. The CDR3, as DNA: TGTGCCAGCAGCTTGCTGCGCAGGATTACTGAAGCTTTCTTT.

This clonotype was picked up a small number of times. This rearrangement joins TRBV11-2 to TRBJ2-7; 8 bases are a match to TRBD2. The CDR3 is made up of 18 amino acids. Per the germline V gene, CDR1 is SGHAT and CDR2 is FQNNGV. Trimming cost V 5 bases and J 3 bases; bases outside gene matches: 18. The CDR3 region has the DNA TGTGCCAGCAGCGTCCCCGGGACTAGTTTTGGCGGTGGCTACGAGCAGTACTTC. Translated, it gives CASSVPGTSFGGGYEQYF. The full variable domain, its missing parts supplied by reference TRBV11-2 and TRBJ2-7, is EAGVAQSPRYKIIEKRQSVAFWCNPISGHATLYWYQQILGQGPKLLIQFQNNGVVDDSQLPKDRFSAERLKGVDSTLKIQPAKLEDSAVYLCASSVPGTSFGGGYEQYFGPGTRLTVT.

This clonotype was observed many times. This chain connects TRBV12-3 or TRBV12-4 to TRBJ2-7; D may be TRBD2 (6 bases). The CDR3 is 15 residues long. V was pared by 5 bases and J by 2 bases, with 16 bases between. The CDR3 DNA sequence: TGTGCCAGCAGTAACCACGGGACTGGTACCTACGAGCAGTACTTC. Amino acid sequence: CASSNHGTGTYEQYF.

The chain carries TRBV12-3 or TRBV12-4 and TRBJ1-2; 7 nucleotides align to TRBD1. V dropped 7 bases and J dropped 7; count of bases not matched to a gene: 9. The CDR3 sequence is 13 residues long. Written as DNA, the CDR3 is TGTGCCAGCAAAACAGGGGATACCGGTGGCTACACCTTC. Residues: CASKTGDTGGYTF.

The chain combines TRBV4-3 with TRBJ2-1; TRBD2 is a possible D gene (5 bases). V was pared by 0 bases and J by 7 bases, with 10 bases between. The germline CDR1 and CDR2 sequences are LGHNA and YSLEER. CDR3 length: 14 amino acids. CDR3 amino acids: CASSQDHEGNEQFF. The CDR3 DNA reads TGCGCCAGCAGCCAAGATCACGAGGGAAATGAGCAGTTCTTC.

In this sample, this clonotype turned up a few times. This chain uses TRBV9 with TRBJ2-2, with a tentative D call TRBD2 (6 bases). Germline loops: CDR1 SGDLS, CDR2 YYNGEE. This CDR3 spans 16 amino acids. The V and J ends lost 0 bases and 4 bases respectively, with 13 bases between them. CDR3 in amino acids: CASSVDMGGSTGELFF. For the CDR3, the DNA is TGTGCCAGCAGCGTAGACATGGGAGGAAGCACCGGGGAGCTGTTTTTT.

The genes are TRBV6-2 or TRBV6-3 and TRBJ2-7; D possibly corresponds to TRBD2 (5 bases). The ends were cut back, 7 bases at V and 6 bases at J, with 19 bases in the middle. Germline assignment: CDR1 MNHEY and CDR2 SVGEGT. The CDR3 extends over 14 amino acids. The CDR3: CASTPGFSRGEQYF. CDR3 DNA sequence: TGTGCCAGCACCCCGGGGTTCAGCCGAGGCGAGCAGTACTTC.

This clonotype occurred a few times. The rearrangement links TRBV5-4 to TRBJ2-2; the D is unclear. Germline V lookup: CDR1 SGHNT, CDR2 YYREEE (reference sequence). Trimming stripped 1 base from V and 7 bases from J, with 8 bases between. The CDR3 runs 13 residues. The CDR3 reads CASSLWLHGELFF. The CDR3 coding sequence is TGTGCCAGCAGCTTGTGGTTACACGGGGAGCTGTTTTTT.

This clonotype was seen repeatedly, ten times or more. This chain uses TRBV12-3 or TRBV12-4 with TRBJ2-5; D not resolved. The germline V and J ends were trimmed by 6 bases and 5 bases, with 19 bases remaining between them. The CDR3 has 15 amino acids. CDR3 protein: CASRLSHSKVETQYF. In DNA form, the CDR3 reads TGTGCCAGCAGACTATCCCACTCCAAGGTCGAGACCCAGTACTTC.

The chain links TRBV3-1 to TRBJ2-3; either TRBD1 or TRBD2 may fit D (6 bases each). This CDR3 spans 18 amino acids. CDR1 is LGHDT, CDR2 YNNKEL, per germline (reference sequence). Trimming pared 5 bases from V and 4 bases from J, leaving 25 bases between. The CDR3 DNA follows: TGTGCCAGCAGCTTCTACCGGGGACACGGGGGTAATCCAGATACGCAGTATTTT. This translates into CASSFYRGHGGNPDTQYF.

Only a few counts were recorded for this clonotype. The rearrangement joins TRBV24-1 to TRBJ2-1, with D possibly matching TRBD2 (5 bases). This CDR3 spans 14 amino acids. V lost 1 base to trimming and J lost 7 bases, with 10 bases between them. Germline V gene data show CDR1 as KGHDR and CDR2 as SFDVKD. CDR3 sequence: CATSDFASWNEQFF. CDR3 bases: TGTGCCACCAGTGATTTTGCTAGCTGGAATGAGCAGTTCTTC.

This clonotype has only a few counts. The CDR3 coding sequence is TGTGCCAGCAGCTTAGAGGACAGGGGTCCGCCCCAGCATTTT. Its translation: CASSLEDRGPPQHF. The chain uses TRBV7-2 and TRBJ1-5; 9 nucleotides line up with TRBD1. Germline CDR1 and CDR2: SGHTA and FQGNSA. V was clipped by 1 base and J by 9 bases; unmatched bases: 4. The CDR3 is 14 amino acids.

The sample holds a few counts of this clonotype. The chain couples TRBV12-3 or TRBV12-4 to TRBJ2-1; D gene ambiguous. Trimming took 3 bases from V and 8 from J, leaving 14 bases between them. The CDR3 has 14 amino acids. The CDR3 region is CASSLWETQDEQFF. CDR3 DNA: TGTGCCAGCAGTTTGTGGGAAACTCAGGATGAGCAGTTCTTC.

The rearrangement uses TRBV20-1 and TRBJ1-5; 9 nucleotides align to TRBD1. CDR3 length equals 17 residues. Germline V gives CDR1 DFQATT, CDR2 SNEGSKA (reference sequence). J gave up 7 bases and V 4 bases, and 17 bases lay outside the gene matches. CDR3 sequence: CSAKGTGLGARQQPQHF. The CDR3 DNA is TGCAGTGCTAAAGGGACAGGGTTGGGAGCCAGACAGCAGCCCCAGCATTTT.

This sequence joins TRBV12-3 or TRBV12-4 and TRBJ2-7, with 9 bases fitting TRBD1. V shed 5 bases and J 1 base; nucleotides not matched to a gene: 6. This CDR3 is 15 amino acids long. CDR3 loop: CASSPDRGSSYEQYF. DNA for the CDR3: TGTGCCAGCAGTCCGGACAGGGGAAGTTCCTACGAGCAGTACTTC.

This chain uses TRBV6-1 with TRBJ2-7; D might be TRBD1 (5 bases). Trimming left V 2 bases short and J 1 base short, with 12 bases between. This CDR3 has 15 amino acids. CDR1 MNHNS and CDR2 SASEGT come from the germline V gene. The DNA for the CDR3 is TGTGCCAGCAGTGAACAGGGTCGAGGATCCTACGAGCAGTACTTC. Protein product: CASSEQGRGSYEQYF.

The rearrangement links TRBV24-1 to TRBJ2-1, with TRBD2 matching 10 bases. The germline V gene encodes CDR1 KGHDR and CDR2 SFDVKD. The CDR3 sequence is 18 residues long. V was clipped by 1 base and J by 7 bases; unmatched bases: 12. The CDR3, as DNA: TGTGCCACCAGTGATTTCCGAATAGCGGGGGGCCTGAGAAATGAGCAGTTCTTC. Protein sequence: CATSDFRIAGGLRNEQFF.

In this sample, this clonotype turned up many times. This sequence joins TRBV12-3 or TRBV12-4 and TRBJ1-6; 9 bases fit TRBD1. This CDR3 has 14 residues. V shed 4 bases and J 9 bases; nucleotides not matched to a gene: 4. This CDR3 is CASSYTGGSSPLHF. The CDR3 nucleotides read TGTGCCAGCAGTTACACAGGGGGCAGTTCACCCCTCCACTTT.

The V call is TRBV18, the J call TRBJ2-7, with TRBD1 identical over 8 bases. Germline CDR1 reads KGHSH; CDR2 reads LQKENI. V trimming: 3 bases; J trimming: 6 bases; junction bases outside the gene matches: 4. The CDR3 spans 13 residues. The CDR3 reads CASSPPGGVEQYF. DNA of the CDR3: TGTGCCAGCTCACCCCCAGGGGGCGTCGAGCAGTACTTC.

The V and J genes are TRBV4-3 and TRBJ2-7, with a tentative D call TRBD2 (5 bases). Germline V gene lookup returns CDR1 LGHNA and CDR2 YSLEER. Trimming left V 1 base short and J 2 bases short, with 15 bases between. CDR3 length: 16 residues. This CDR3 reads CASSQGVRTATYEQYF. The CDR3 coding sequence is TGCGCCAGCAGCCAAGGGGTACGGACTGCCACCTACGAGCAGTACTTC.